This T cell receptor beta chain was captured by sequencing in a study of post-analysis software for immune sequencing data. This clonotype was observed a handful of times. One end of the junction varies from germline; a read error may be responsible. The TCR beta cDNA libraries contained unique molecular identifiers. Each CDR3 protein gets one entry after TCRdb re-called the PCR reads with MiXCR. The repertoire includes 150,000 to 200,000 distinct CDR3 sequences, approximately 31% of them detected once, and about 1.4% sits in the top ten. The TCR sequence derives from a girl aged 5-17 years with multiple sclerosis. The sequencing sample was made of blood.

CDR3 coding DNA: TGCAGTGCTAGAGGAGCAGATGCGCAGTATTTT. It yields the protein CSARGADAQYF. This chain joins TRBV20-1 and TRBJ2-3; the D is unclear. Germline V gene data show CDR1 as DFQATT and CDR2 as SNEGSKA (reference sequence). CDR3 length: 11 residues.